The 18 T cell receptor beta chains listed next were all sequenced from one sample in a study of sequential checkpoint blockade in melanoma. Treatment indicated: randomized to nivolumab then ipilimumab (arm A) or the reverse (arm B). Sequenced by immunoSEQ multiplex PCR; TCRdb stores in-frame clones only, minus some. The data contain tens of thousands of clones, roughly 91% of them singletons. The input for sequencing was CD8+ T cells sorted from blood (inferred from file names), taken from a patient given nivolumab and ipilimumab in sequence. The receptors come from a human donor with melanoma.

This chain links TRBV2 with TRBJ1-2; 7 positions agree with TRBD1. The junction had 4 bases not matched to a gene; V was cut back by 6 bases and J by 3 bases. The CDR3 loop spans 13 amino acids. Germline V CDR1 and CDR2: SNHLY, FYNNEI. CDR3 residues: CASSGTAYYGYTF. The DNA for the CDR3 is TGTGCCAGCAGCGGGACAGCCTACTATGGCTACACCTTC. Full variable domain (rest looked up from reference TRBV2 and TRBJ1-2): EPEVTQTPSHQVTQMGQEVILRCVPISNHLYFYWYRQILGQKVEFLVSFYNNEISEKSEIFDDQFSVERPDGSNFTLKIRSTKLEDSAMYFCASSGTAYYGYTFGSGTRLTVV.

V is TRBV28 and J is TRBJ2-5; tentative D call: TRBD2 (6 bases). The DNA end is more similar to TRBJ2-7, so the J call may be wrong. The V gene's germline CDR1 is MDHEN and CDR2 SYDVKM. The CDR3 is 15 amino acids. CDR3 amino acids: CASSPAGGSSYEQYF. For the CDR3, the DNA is TGTGCCAGCAGTCCAGCCGGGGGAAGCTCCTACGAGCAGTACTTC.

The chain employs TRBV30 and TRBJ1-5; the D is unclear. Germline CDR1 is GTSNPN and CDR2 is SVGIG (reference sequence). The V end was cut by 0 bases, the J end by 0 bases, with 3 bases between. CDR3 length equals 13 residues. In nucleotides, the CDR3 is TGTGCCTGGAGTGTACATAGCAATCAGCCCCAGCATTTT. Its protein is CAWSVHSNQPQHF.

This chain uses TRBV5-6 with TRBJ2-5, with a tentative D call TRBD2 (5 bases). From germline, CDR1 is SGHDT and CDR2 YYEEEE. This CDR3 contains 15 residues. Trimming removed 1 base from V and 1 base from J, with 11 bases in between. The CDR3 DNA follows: TGTGCCAGCAGCTTGAGTCTACGGGGCCAAGAGACCCAGTACTTC. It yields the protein CASSLSLRGQETQYF. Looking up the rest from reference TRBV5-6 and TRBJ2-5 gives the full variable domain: DAGVTQSPTHLIKTRGQQVTLRCSPKSGHDTVSWYQQALGQGPQFIFQYYEEEERQRGNFPDRFSGHQFPNYSSELNVNALLLGDSALYLCASSLSLRGQETQYFGPGTRLLVL.

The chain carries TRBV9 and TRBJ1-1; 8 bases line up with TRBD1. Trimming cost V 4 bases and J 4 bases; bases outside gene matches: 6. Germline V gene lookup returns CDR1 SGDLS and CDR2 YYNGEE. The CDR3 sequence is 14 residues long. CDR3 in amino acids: CASSSGGDPTEAFF. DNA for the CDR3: TGTGCCAGCAGCTCAGGGGGCGATCCCACTGAAGCTTTCTTT.

CDR3 sequence: CASSQGTGGMNTEAFF. Here the CDR3 DNA reads TGCGCCAGCAGCCAAGGTACAGGGGGCATGAACACTGAAGCTTTCTTT. This chain links TRBV4-3 with TRBJ1-1; 9 bases fit TRBD1. The germline V gene encodes CDR1 LGHNA and CDR2 YSLEER. V lost 1 base, J lost 0 bases, and 3 bases stayed unmatched. This CDR3 has 16 residues.

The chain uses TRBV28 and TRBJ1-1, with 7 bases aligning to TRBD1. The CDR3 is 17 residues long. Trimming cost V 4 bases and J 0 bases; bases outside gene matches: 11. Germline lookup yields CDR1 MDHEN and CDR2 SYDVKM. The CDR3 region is CASSSTRDRPMNTEAFF. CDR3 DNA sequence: TGTGCCAGCAGTTCTACTCGGGACAGACCTATGAACACTGAAGCTTTCTTT.

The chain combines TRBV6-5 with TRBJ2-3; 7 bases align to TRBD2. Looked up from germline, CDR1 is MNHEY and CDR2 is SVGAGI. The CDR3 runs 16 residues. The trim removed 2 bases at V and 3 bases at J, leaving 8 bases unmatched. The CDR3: CASSYASGGTTDTQYF. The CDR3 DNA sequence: TGTGCCAGCAGTTACGCTAGCGGAGGGACTACAGATACGCAGTATTTT.

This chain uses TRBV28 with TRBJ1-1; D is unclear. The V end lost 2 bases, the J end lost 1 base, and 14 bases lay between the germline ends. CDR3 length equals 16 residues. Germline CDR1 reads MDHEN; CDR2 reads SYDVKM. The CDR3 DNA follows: TGTGCCAGCAGTTTAGCGGGCAGACGGAAGAACACTGAAGCTTTCTTT. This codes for CASSLAGRRKNTEAFF. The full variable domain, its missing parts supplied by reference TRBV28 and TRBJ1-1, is DVKVTQSSRYLVKRTGEKVFLECVQDMDHENMFWYRQDPGLGLRLIYFSYDVKMKEKGDIPEGYSVSREKKERFSLILESASTNQTSMYLCASSLAGRRKNTEAFFGQGTRLTVV.

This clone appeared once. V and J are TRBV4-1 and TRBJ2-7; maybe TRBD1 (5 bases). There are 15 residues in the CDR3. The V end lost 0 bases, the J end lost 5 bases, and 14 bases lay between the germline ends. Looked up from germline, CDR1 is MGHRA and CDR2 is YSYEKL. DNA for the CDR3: TGCGCCAGCAGCCAAGAACGGCGCAGGGATCACGAGCAGTACTTC. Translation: CASSQERRRDHEQYF.

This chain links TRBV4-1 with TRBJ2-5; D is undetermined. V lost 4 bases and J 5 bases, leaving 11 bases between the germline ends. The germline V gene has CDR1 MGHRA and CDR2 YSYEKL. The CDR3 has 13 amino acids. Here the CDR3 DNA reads TGCGCCAGCAGCCGACGACTGCTGGAGACCCAGTACTTC. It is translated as CASSRRLLETQYF.

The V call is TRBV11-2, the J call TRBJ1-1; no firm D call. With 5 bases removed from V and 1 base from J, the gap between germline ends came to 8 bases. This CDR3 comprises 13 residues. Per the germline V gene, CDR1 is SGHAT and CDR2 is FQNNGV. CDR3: CASSRDWNTEAFF. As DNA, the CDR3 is TGTGCCAGCAGCCGAGATTGGAACACTGAAGCTTTCTTT.

CDR3 in DNA: TGCGCCAGCAGCTCAGAACTAGCGGGAGGTTACGAGCAGTACTTC. The encoded protein is CASSSELAGGYEQYF. The rearrangement joins TRBV5-1 to TRBJ2-7; 12 positions agree with TRBD2. V was pared by 3 bases and J by 4 bases, with 5 bases of the junction left unmatched. From germline, CDR1 is SGHRS and CDR2 YFSETQ. The CDR3 has 15 residues. Filled out from reference TRBV5-1 and TRBJ2-7, the complete variable domain reads KAGVTQTPRYLIKTRGQQVTLSCSPISGHRSVSWYQQTPGQGLQFLFEYFSETQRNKGNFPGRFSGRQFSNSRSEMNVSTLELGDSALYLCASSSELAGGYEQYFGPGTRLTVT.

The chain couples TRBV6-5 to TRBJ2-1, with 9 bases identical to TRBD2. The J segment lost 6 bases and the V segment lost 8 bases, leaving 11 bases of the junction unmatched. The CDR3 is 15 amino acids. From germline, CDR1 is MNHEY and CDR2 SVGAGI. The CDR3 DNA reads TGTGCCAGCGCTGCGGGCGGGGGGGGCCCCAATGAGCAGTTCTTC. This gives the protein CASAAGGGGPNEQFF.

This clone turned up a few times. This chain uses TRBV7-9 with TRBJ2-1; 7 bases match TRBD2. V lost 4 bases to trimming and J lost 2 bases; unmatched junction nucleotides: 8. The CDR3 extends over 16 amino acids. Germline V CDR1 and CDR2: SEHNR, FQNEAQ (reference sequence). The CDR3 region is CASSSLAGRTYNEQFF. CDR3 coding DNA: TGTGCCAGCAGCTCCTTAGCGGGCCGAACCTACAATGAGCAGTTCTTC. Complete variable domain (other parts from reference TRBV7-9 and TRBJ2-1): DTGVSQNPRHKITKRGQNVTFRCDPISEHNRLYWYRQTLGQGPEFLTYFQNEAQLEKSRLLSDRFSAERPKGSFSTLEIQRTEQGDSAMYLCASSSLAGRTYNEQFFGPGTRLTVL.

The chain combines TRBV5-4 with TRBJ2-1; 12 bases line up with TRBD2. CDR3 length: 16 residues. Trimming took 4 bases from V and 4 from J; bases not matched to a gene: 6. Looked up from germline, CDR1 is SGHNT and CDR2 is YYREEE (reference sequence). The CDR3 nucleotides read TGTGCCAGCAGCCCTGGACTAGCGGGGTTTTACAATGAGCAGTTCTTC. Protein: CASSPGLAGFYNEQFF.

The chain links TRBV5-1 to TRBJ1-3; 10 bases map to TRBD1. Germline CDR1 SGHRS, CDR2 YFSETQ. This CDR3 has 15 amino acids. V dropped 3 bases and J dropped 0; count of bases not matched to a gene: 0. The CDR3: CASSWTGGSGNTIYF. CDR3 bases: TGCGCCAGCAGCTGGACAGGGGGCTCTGGAAACACCATATATTTT.

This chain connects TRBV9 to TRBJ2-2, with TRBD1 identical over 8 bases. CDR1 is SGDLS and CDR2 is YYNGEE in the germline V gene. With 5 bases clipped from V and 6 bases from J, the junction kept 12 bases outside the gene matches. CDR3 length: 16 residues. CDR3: CASSNPTGARAGELFF. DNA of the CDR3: TGTGCCAGCAGTAATCCGACAGGGGCGAGAGCCGGGGAGCTGTTTTTT. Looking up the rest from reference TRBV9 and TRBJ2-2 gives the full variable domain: DSGVTQTPKHLITATGQRVTLRCSPRSGDLSVYWYQQSLDQGLQFLIQYYNGEERAKGNILERFSAQQFPDLHSELNLSSLELGDSALYFCASSNPTGARAGELFFGEGSRLTVL.